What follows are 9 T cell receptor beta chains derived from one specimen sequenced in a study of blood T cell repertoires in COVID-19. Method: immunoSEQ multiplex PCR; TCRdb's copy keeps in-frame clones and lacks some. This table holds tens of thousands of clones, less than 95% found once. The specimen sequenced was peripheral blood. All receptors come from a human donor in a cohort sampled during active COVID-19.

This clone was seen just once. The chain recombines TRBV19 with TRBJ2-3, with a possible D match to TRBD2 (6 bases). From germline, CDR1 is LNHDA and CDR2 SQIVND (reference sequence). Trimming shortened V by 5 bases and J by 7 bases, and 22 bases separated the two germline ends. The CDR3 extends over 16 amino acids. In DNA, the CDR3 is TGTGCCAGTAGTCTCTTCACGCGGGGACTCGGAAATACGCAGTATTTT. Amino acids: CASSLFTRGLGNTQYF.

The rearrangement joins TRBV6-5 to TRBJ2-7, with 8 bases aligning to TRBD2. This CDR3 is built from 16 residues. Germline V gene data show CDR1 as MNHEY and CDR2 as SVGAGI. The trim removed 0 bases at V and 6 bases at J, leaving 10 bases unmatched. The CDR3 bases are TGTGCCAGCAGTTACTCATCGGGAGGGGTCCCTGGCGAGCAGTACTTC. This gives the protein CASSYSSGGVPGEQYF.

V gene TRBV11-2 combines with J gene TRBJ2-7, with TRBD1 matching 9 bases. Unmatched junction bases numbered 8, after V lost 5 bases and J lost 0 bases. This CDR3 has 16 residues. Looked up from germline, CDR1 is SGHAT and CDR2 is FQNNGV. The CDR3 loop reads CASSPNRGQTSYEQYF. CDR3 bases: TGTGCCAGCAGCCCGAACAGGGGGCAGACCTCCTACGAGCAGTACTTC.

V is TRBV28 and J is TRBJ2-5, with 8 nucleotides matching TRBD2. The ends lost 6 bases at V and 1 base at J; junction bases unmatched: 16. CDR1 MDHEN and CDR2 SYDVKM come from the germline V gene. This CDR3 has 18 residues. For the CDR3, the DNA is TGTGCCAGCAGCCCTTCTTGGACTAGCTCCAGGGGCCAAGAGACCCAGTACTTC. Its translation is CASSPSWTSSRGQETQYF.

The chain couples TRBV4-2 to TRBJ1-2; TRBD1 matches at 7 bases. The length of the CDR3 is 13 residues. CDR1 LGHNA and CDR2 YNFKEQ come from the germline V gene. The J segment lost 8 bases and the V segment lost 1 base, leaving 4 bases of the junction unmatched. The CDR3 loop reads CASSQGTGEGYTF. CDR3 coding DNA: TGTGCCAGCAGCCAAGGTACAGGGGAAGGCTACACCTTC.

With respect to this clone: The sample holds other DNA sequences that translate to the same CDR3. In nucleotides, the CDR3 is TGTGCCAGCAGTTTCCGGGACAGGCTATTTGGACTTGGCTACACCTTC. It codes for CASSFRDRLFGLGYTF. The chain employs TRBV6-2 or TRBV6-3 and TRBJ1-2, with 8 bases lining up with TRBD1. Germline-derived CDR1 and CDR2 are MNHEY and SVGEGT. The CDR3 is 16 residues long. Trimming at V came to 4 bases and at J to 7 bases, leaving 14 bases not matched to a gene.

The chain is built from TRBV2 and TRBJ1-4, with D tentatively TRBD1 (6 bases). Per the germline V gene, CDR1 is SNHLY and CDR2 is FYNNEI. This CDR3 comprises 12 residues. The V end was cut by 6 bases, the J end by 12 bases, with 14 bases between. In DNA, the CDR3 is TGTGCCAGCAGAACAGGGTTGGGAGAACTGTTTTTT. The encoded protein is CASRTGLGELFF.

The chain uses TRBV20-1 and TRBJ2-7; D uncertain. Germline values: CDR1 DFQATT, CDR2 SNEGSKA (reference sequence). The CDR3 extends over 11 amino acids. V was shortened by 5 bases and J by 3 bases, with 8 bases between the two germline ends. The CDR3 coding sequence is TGCAGTGCTTCGAGTTTCTACGAGCAGTACTTC. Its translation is CSASSFYEQYF.

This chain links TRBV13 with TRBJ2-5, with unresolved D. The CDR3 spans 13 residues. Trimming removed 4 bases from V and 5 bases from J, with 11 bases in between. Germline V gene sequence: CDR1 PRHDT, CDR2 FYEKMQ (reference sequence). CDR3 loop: CASSYSPRETQYF. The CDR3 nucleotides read TGTGCCAGCAGCTATTCCCCCCGGGAGACCCAGTACTTC.